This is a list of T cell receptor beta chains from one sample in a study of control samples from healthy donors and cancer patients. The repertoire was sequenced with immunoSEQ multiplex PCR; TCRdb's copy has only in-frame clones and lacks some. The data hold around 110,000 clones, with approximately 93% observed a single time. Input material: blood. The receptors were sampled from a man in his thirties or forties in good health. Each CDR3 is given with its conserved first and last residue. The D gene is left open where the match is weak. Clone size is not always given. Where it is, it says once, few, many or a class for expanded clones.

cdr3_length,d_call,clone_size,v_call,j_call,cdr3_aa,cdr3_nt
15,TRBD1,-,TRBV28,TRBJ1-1,CASSYFDRERVGAFF,TGTGCCAGCAGCTACTTTGACAGGGAGAGGGTCGGAGCTTTCTTT
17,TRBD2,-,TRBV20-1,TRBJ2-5,CSASLASGGWYQETQYF,TGCAGTGCTAGTTTGGCTAGCGGGGGCTGGTACCAAGAGACCCAGTACTTC
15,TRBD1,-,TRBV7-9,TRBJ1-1,CASTPGTGGFTEAFF,TGTGCCAGCACCCCCGGGACAGGGGGATTCACTGAAGCTTTCTTT
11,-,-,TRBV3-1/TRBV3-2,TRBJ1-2,CASSHEEVASF,TGTGCCAGCAGCCACGAGGAGGTAGCCTCCTTC
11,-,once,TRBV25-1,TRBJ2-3,CASSGVDTQYF,TGTGCCAGCAGTGGGGTGGATACGCAGTATTTT
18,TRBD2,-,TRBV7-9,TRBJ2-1,CASSFPGLAGGTYNEQFF,TGTGCCAGCAGCTTTCCTGGACTAGCGGGGGGGACCTACAATGAGCAGTTCTTC
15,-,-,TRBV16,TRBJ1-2,CASSQMSTENYGYTF,TGTGCCAGCAGCCAAATGTCGACAGAGAACTATGGCTACACCTTC
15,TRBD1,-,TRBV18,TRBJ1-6,CASSWTGSQWEPLHF,TGTGCCAGCTCCTGGACAGGCTCCCAGTGGGAACCCCTCCACTTT
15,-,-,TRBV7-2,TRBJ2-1,CASSGGGLSYNEQFF,TGTGCCAGCAGCGGCGGGGGCCTTTCCTACAATGAGCAGTTCTTC
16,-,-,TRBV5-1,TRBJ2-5,CASSLVGRGEQETQYF,TGCGCCAGCAGCTTGGTGGGTAGGGGGGAGCAAGAGACCCAGTACTTC
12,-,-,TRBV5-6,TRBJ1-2,CASSISMDGYTF,TGTGCCAGCAGCATTTCGATGGATGGCTACACCTTC
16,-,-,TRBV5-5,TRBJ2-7,CASSLFWGEGSYEQYF,TGTGCCAGCAGCTTGTTTTGGGGGGAAGGCTCCTACGAGCAGTACTTC
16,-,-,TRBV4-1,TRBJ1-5,CASSQDQGGVNQPQHF,TGCGCCAGCAGCCAAGATCAAGGAGGGGTCAATCAGCCCCAGCATTTT
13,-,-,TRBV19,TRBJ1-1,CASSIAVNTEAFF,TGTGCCAGTAGTATAGCTGTGAACACTGAAGCTTTCTTT